What follows is one T cell receptor (beta chain) and its context. The antigen remains unidentified. The CDR3 runs to 17 residues. TCRdb's copy holds only in-frame clones and misses some; the assay was immunoSEQ multiplex PCR. The table has about 2.2 million clones, around 93% seen once. The sample comes from a study of shared clonotypes between healthy human individuals. Study-wide results and limits: Among non-shared clonotypes, generation probabilities were lower than among those shared by all four donors.

Cells designated naive CD8 were CD45RO-negative and were positively selected for CCR7, with terminally differentiated effector memory CD45RA+ cells excluded. The V call is TRBV1, the J call TRBJ1-4; the table's TRBD1 call for D was not verified on the DNA. TRBV1 is a listed pseudogene. The TCR comes from a man aged 18 to 35 in good health. Some clones in this sample may be carry-over from other donors' samples. Material for sequencing was naive CD8+ T cells from PBMCs. CDR3 nucleotides: TGCACCAGCAGCCAGGATCCGGGACAGGGATCTAATGAAAAACTGTTTTTT. The encoded protein is CTSSQDPGQGSNEKLFF.